What follows are 14 T cell receptor beta chains derived from one specimen sequenced in a study of blood T cells in healthy people across ages. A second PCR, run for about 7 to 11 cycles, used a sample-barcoded 5' primer plus a J-beta primer mix. TCRdb re-analysed the 5' RACE reads in MiXCR, keeping a single row per CDR3 protein. The sample carries approximately 790,000 distinct CDR3 sequences, around two thirds recorded once. Material for sequencing was blood. The receptors derive from a man aged 30-40 years in good health.

This clonotype was seen a handful of times. The V and J genes are TRBV4-3 and TRBJ2-3; TRBD2 might be the D (5 bases). CDR1 is LGHNA, CDR2 YSLEER, per germline. This CDR3 spans 16 amino acids. V was shortened by 1 base and J by 7 bases, with 18 bases between the two germline ends. CDR3 DNA: TGCGCCAGCAGCCAAGCCGGGGTGGGTAACATGAATACGCAGTATTTT. Amino acid sequence: CASSQAGVGNMNTQYF.

Comment on this clonotype: Being one base from a much bigger clone, this may be a read error. This chain connects TRBV20-1 to TRBJ2-3; 10 bases line up with TRBD2. The germline V gene encodes CDR1 DFQATT and CDR2 SNEGSKA (reference sequence). Trimming cost V 6 bases and J 4 bases; bases outside gene matches: 10. The CDR3 has 15 residues. The CDR3 DNA is TGCAGTGCCGCATCAGCGGGGGGGCATCCAGATACGCAGTATTTT. Protein sequence: CSAASAGGHPDTQYF.

This clonotype was counted only a few times. The rearrangement links TRBV28 to TRBJ2-2; maybe TRBD1 (5 bases). The germline CDR1 and CDR2 sequences are MDHEN and SYDVKM. This CDR3 region has 16 residues. V was cut by 1 base and J by 5 bases, with 14 bases left in between. The CDR3 nucleotides are TGTGCCAGCAGTTTATACAGGACCCTCAGGACCGGGGAGCTGTTTTTT. This sequence encodes CASSLYRTLRTGELFF.

The V gene is TRBV6-1, the J gene TRBJ2-1; 7 positions match TRBD2. The germline CDR1 and CDR2 sequences are MNHNS and SASEGT. J was trimmed by 13 bases and V by 7 bases; bases with no gene match: 16. The CDR3 contains 14 residues. The CDR3 spells CASTSLGRGETQFF. The CDR3 DNA sequence: TGTGCCAGCACGTCTCTGGGGAGGGGAGAGACCCAGTTCTTC.

This rearrangement joins TRBV25-1 to TRBJ2-6, with D perhaps matching TRBD1 (7 bases). V was clipped by 7 bases and J by 0 bases, with 13 bases between them. The CDR3 spans 16 residues. CDR1 is MGHDK, CDR2 SYGVNS, per germline. DNA of the CDR3: TGTGCCAGCATGAACAGGGGACTCTCTGGGGCCAACGTCCTGACTTTC. Translation: CASMNRGLSGANVLTF.

V is TRBV15 and J is TRBJ2-4; 8 positions agree with TRBD1. Germline values: CDR1 LNHNV, CDR2 YYDKDF (reference sequence). The CDR3 extends over 15 amino acids. V gave up 3 bases and J gave up 3 bases; unmatched junction bases: 4. CDR3 sequence (DNA): TGTGCCACCAGCAGGGATACAGGGGGCAAAAACATTCAGTACTTC. As protein: CATSRDTGGKNIQYF.

The chain is built from TRBV20-1 and TRBJ2-3; 7 positions agree with TRBD2. Germline V gene lookup returns CDR1 DFQATT and CDR2 SNEGSKA (reference sequence). CDR3 size: 15 residues. Losses at the gene ends were 4 bases for V and 0 bases for J; bases not matched to a gene: 7. The CDR3: CSATRLAASTDTQYF. The CDR3 coding sequence is TGCAGTGCTACCCGACTAGCTGCTAGCACAGATACGCAGTATTTT.

The rearrangement links TRBV9 to TRBJ2-7, with D unclear. This CDR3 is 14 amino acids long. Germline V gives CDR1 SGDLS, CDR2 YYNGEE. V lost 2 bases to trimming and J lost 4 bases, with 13 bases between them. The CDR3 is CASSVGNRVYEQYF. For the CDR3, the DNA is TGTGCCAGCAGCGTGGGCAATAGGGTTTACGAGCAGTACTTC.

This clonotype was detected once. The junction does not match germline at one end; this may be a read error. The chain couples TRBV6-2 or TRBV6-3 to TRBJ1-1; D gene uncertain. This CDR3 has 14 residues. Germline V gene lookup returns CDR1 MNHEY and CDR2 SVGEGT. The CDR3 DNA is TGTGCCAGTAGCCTTGGTGGGGTGAAGACTGAAGCTTTCTTT. As protein: CASSLGGVKTEAFF.

The chain is built from TRBV18 and TRBJ2-3; D is uncertain. This CDR3 spans 12 amino acids. V dropped 11 bases and J dropped 2 bases, with 11 bases sitting between them. Germline values: CDR1 KGHSH, CDR2 LQKENI. The CDR3 sequence is CAGSVNTDTQYF. CDR3 nucleotides: TGTGCCGGTTCAGTGAACACAGATACGCAGTATTTT.

This chain links TRBV29-1 with TRBJ2-1; 10 positions match TRBD2. V trimming: 1 base; J trimming: 5 bases; junction bases outside the gene matches: 8. CDR3 length equals 16 residues. Looked up from germline, CDR1 is SQVTM and CDR2 is ANQGSEA. The CDR3 region has the DNA TGCAGCGTTGAAGGGTATAGCGGGGGGACCAACAATGAGCAGTTCTTC. This sequence encodes CSVEGYSGGTNNEQFF.

The chain carries TRBV3-1 and TRBJ2-4; the D is unclear. The DNA end favors TRBJ2-7, so the J call may be wrong. Looked up from germline, CDR1 is LGHDT and CDR2 is YNNKEL (reference sequence). The CDR3 loop spans 13 amino acids. CDR3 region: CASSQDRFYEQYF. CDR3 nucleotide sequence: TGTGCCAGCAGCCAAGATAGATTCTACGAGCAGTACTTC.

The chain couples TRBV5-5 to TRBJ2-3; D is unresolved. This CDR3 contains 14 residues. From germline, CDR1 is SGHKS and CDR2 YYEKEE (reference sequence). V was shortened by 2 bases and J by 2 bases, with 9 bases between the two germline ends. In DNA, the CDR3 is TGTGCCAGCAGCTTCCTAACCGACACAGATACGCAGTATTTT. It is translated as CASSFLTDTDTQYF.

V and J are TRBV4-2 and TRBJ2-3; the match to TRBD2 covers 7 bases. The CDR3 sequence is 18 residues long. Germline loops: CDR1 LGHNA, CDR2 YNFKEQ. J gave up 2 bases and V 4 bases, and 15 bases lay outside the gene matches. The CDR3 here is CASSPHDTSEGFTDTQYF. CDR3 sequence (DNA): TGTGCCAGCAGCCCACACGATACTAGCGAGGGCTTCACAGATACGCAGTATTTT.